One sample yielded the 30 T cell receptor beta chains listed below, sequenced in a study of blood T cell repertoires in COVID-19. Sequenced by immunoSEQ multiplex PCR; TCRdb stores in-frame clones only, minus some. The table records 200,000 to 300,000 clones, more than 75% of them present only once. Source material: peripheral blood. The receptors here all came from a woman aged 55-70 years with active or convalescent COVID-19.

This clone was detected once. V and J are TRBV18 and TRBJ2-7; D remains unclear. In germline, CDR1 is KGHSH, CDR2 LQKENI. The CDR3 runs 14 residues. Deletions cut 3 bases from V and 3 bases from J, with 12 bases between. The CDR3 reads CASSPRQVLYEQYF. The CDR3 DNA follows: TGTGCCAGCTCACCCCGGCAGGTCCTCTACGAGCAGTACTTC. Complete variable domain (other parts from reference TRBV18 and TRBJ2-7): NAGVMQNPRHLVRRRGQEARLRCSPMKGHSHVYWYRQLPEEGLKFMVYLQKENIIDESGMPKERFSAEFPKEGPSILRIQQVVRGDSAAYFCASSPRQVLYEQYFGPGTRLTVT.

This chain joins TRBV7-6 and TRBJ1-1; D unresolved. V lost 1 base, J lost 0 bases, and 12 bases lay in between. This CDR3 comprises 16 residues. Germline values: CDR1 SGHVS, CDR2 FNYEAQ. The CDR3 sequence: CASSLVKQPMNTEAFF. CDR3 nucleotide sequence: TGTGCCAGCAGCTTAGTTAAACAGCCTATGAACACTGAAGCTTTCTTT.

This chain uses TRBV23-1 with TRBJ1-4; D not certain. TRBV23-1 is given ORF status, its function remaining uncertain. The CDR3 is 8 amino acids. The ends were cut back, 11 bases at V and 11 bases at J, with 6 bases in the middle. The CDR3 sequence: CAGGKLFF. The CDR3 DNA is TGCGCCGGCGGGAAACTGTTTTTT.

The J gene is TRBJ2-3, the V gene TRBV11-2; 13 nucleotides line up with TRBD2. This CDR3 has 17 amino acids. Germline V gene data show CDR1 as SGHAT and CDR2 as FQNNGV. With 4 bases clipped from V and 7 bases from J, the junction kept 11 bases outside the gene matches. Written as DNA, the CDR3 is TGTGCCAGCAGCTGGACTAGCGGGGGCCCCAGGGGAAATACGCAGTATTTT. Amino acids: CASSWTSGGPRGNTQYF.

The table lists this clone with a few counts. The chain combines TRBV7-9 with TRBJ1-2; D unclear. This CDR3 contains 14 residues. From germline, CDR1 is SEHNR and CDR2 FQNEAQ (reference sequence). V was cut by 0 bases and J by 3 bases, with 8 bases left in between. CDR3 nucleotides: TGTGCCAGCAGCTTAGCTGGAGGTTACTATGGCTACACCTTC. Translated, it gives CASSLAGGYYGYTF.

This chain connects TRBV5-5 to TRBJ1-3, with 7 bases aligning to TRBD1. Germline loops: CDR1 SGHKS, CDR2 YYEKEE (reference sequence). The CDR3 spans 17 residues. Germline trimming cut 3 bases from V and 0 bases from J; bases unmatched to any gene: 9. CDR3 sequence reads: CASSSSGTANSGNTIYF. CDR3 coding DNA: TGTGCCAGCAGCTCGTCTGGGACAGCGAACTCTGGAAACACCATATATTTT. The complete variable domain, with remaining parts taken from reference TRBV5-5 and TRBJ1-3, reads DAGVTQSPTHLIKTRGQQVTLRCSPISGHKSVSWYQQVLGQGPQFIFQYYEKEERGRGNFPDRFSARQFPNYSSELNVNALLLGDSALYLCASSSSGTANSGNTIYFGEGSWLTVV.

The gene calls are TRBV5-6 and TRBJ2-1, with TRBD2 matching 15 bases. This CDR3 has 17 amino acids. In germline, CDR1 is SGHDT, CDR2 YYEEEE. The V segment lost 2 bases and the J segment 4 bases; nucleotides outside the gene matches: 4. CDR3 nucleotides: TGTGCCAGCAGCTTTCTCGGGACTAGCGGGGGGTACAATGAGCAGTTCTTC. Its protein product is CASSFLGTSGGYNEQFF.

V gene TRBV15 combines with J gene TRBJ2-5; 11 bases agree with TRBD2. The junction had 8 bases not matched to a gene; V was cut back by 1 base and J by 4 bases. Germline assignment: CDR1 LNHNV and CDR2 YYDKDF (reference sequence). This CDR3 region has 17 residues. CDR3 coding DNA: TGTGCCACCAGCAGAGTCGGTAGCGGGGGGGCAAGAGAGACCCAGTACTTC. This gives the protein CATSRVGSGGARETQYF. Supplemented by reference TRBV15 and TRBJ2-5, the full variable domain reads DAMVIQNPRYQVTQFGKPVTLSCSQTLNHNVMYWYQQKSSQAPKLLFHYYDKDFNNEADTPDNFQSRRPNTSFCFLDIRSPGLGDTAMYLCATSRVGSGGARETQYFGPGTRLLVL.

The chain is built from TRBV11-1 and TRBJ2-7; 9 nucleotides match TRBD1. V dropped 5 bases and J dropped 4; count of bases not matched to a gene: 12. This CDR3 is built from 16 residues. Germline V CDR1 and CDR2: SGHAT, FQDESV (reference sequence). The CDR3: CASSLRRQGVVYEQYF. The CDR3 DNA reads TGTGCCAGCAGCCTAAGAAGACAGGGGGTAGTATACGAGCAGTACTTC.

The CDR3 here is CASSYQSRGNYGYTF. The CDR3, as DNA: TGTGCCAGCAGTTATCAGTCCAGGGGGAACTATGGCTACACCTTC. The genes are TRBV6-5 and TRBJ1-2; 7 bases map to TRBD1. The V and J ends lost 3 bases and 2 bases, in that order; junction bases with no gene match: 6. This CDR3 has 15 residues. CDR1 and CDR2 from the germline V gene are MNHEY and SVGAGI.

The chain combines TRBV19 with TRBJ2-7, with 9 bases lining up with TRBD1. Unmatched junction bases numbered 4, after V lost 3 bases and J lost 1 base. This CDR3 has 15 residues. Germline V gives CDR1 LNHDA, CDR2 SQIVND (reference sequence). The CDR3 coding sequence is TGTGCCAGTAGTATTGACAGGGGGATATCCTACGAGCAGTACTTC. Its protein is CASSIDRGISYEQYF.

This rearrangement joins TRBV4-1 to TRBJ1-4, with a tentative D call TRBD1 (6 bases). V shed 4 bases and J shed 0 bases, with 9 bases lying between them. The CDR3 extends over 15 amino acids. Germline V gene lookup returns CDR1 MGHRA and CDR2 YSYEKL. The CDR3 loop reads CASSRTDSTNEKLFF. CDR3 nucleotide sequence: TGCGCCAGCAGCCGGACAGACTCAACTAATGAAAAACTGTTTTTT.

V usage is TRBV10-2 and J usage is TRBJ1-2, with TRBD1 matching over 8 bases. Germline assignment: CDR1 WSHSY and CDR2 SAAADI. This CDR3 region has 14 residues. Germline trimming cut 0 bases from V and 4 bases from J; bases unmatched to any gene: 1. CDR3 in DNA: TGCGCCAGCAGTGAGTCGGGACAGGTCTATGGCTACACCTTC. It yields the protein CASSESGQVYGYTF.

This clone occurred a few times. V usage is TRBV7-9 and J usage is TRBJ1-6; tentatively, D is TRBD1 (5 bases). CDR1 and CDR2 from the germline V gene are SEHNR and FQNEAQ (reference sequence). The CDR3 is made up of 12 amino acids. Trimming left V 11 bases short and J 5 bases short, with 10 bases between. CDR3 DNA: TGTGCCTTCGCGGGGGATAATTCACCCCTCCACTTT. Translation: CAFAGDNSPLHF.

The chain uses TRBV11-2 and TRBJ1-2; D gene ambiguous. The CDR3 totals 15 residues. The germline V gene has CDR1 SGHAT and CDR2 FQNNGV. The ends were cut back, 3 bases at V and 4 bases at J, with 15 bases in the middle. CDR3 DNA: TGTGCCAGCAGCTTCACCGGGAGGGATACCTATGGCTACACCTTC. Amino acid sequence: CASSFTGRDTYGYTF.

The chain has TRBV5-5 and TRBJ2-5; TRBD1 might be the D (6 bases). The CDR3 sequence is 15 residues long. The germline V gene encodes CDR1 SGHKS and CDR2 YYEKEE (reference sequence). The V gene lost 4 bases and the J gene lost 5 bases, with 18 bases spanning the gap. CDR3 protein: CASSTQGSPWETQYF. As DNA, the CDR3 is TGTGCCAGCAGCACACAGGGATCCCCCTGGGAGACCCAGTACTTC.

The chain employs TRBV10-3 and TRBJ1-5; tentative D call: TRBD1 (6 bases). This CDR3 spans 16 amino acids. Germline assignment: CDR1 ENHRY and CDR2 SYGVKD. V lost 0 bases and J 2 bases, leaving 11 bases between the germline ends. CDR3 loop: CAISESSRGGNQPQHF. In DNA form, the CDR3 reads TGTGCCATCAGTGAGTCGTCCAGGGGCGGCAATCAGCCCCAGCATTTT.

This chain links TRBV11-2 with TRBJ2-5; TRBD1 matches 8 bases. There are 14 residues in the CDR3. CDR1 is SGHAT and CDR2 is FQNNGV in the germline V gene. Trimming took 1 base from V and 6 from J; bases not matched to a gene: 4. The CDR3 region is CASSLAQGEKTQYF. CDR3 bases: TGTGCCAGCAGCTTAGCACAGGGGGAGAAGACCCAGTACTTC.

This clone was recorded only once. The chain links TRBV5-1 to TRBJ2-5; 10 bases align to TRBD2. After removal of 2 bases from V and 4 bases from J, the junction contained 2 bases not matched to a gene. Looked up from germline, CDR1 is SGHRS and CDR2 is YFSETQ. This CDR3 contains 14 residues. Here the CDR3 reads CASSFSGGIETQYF. CDR3 nucleotide sequence: TGCGCCAGCAGCTTTAGCGGGGGGATAGAGACCCAGTACTTC. Supplemented by reference TRBV5-1 and TRBJ2-5, the full variable domain reads KAGVTQTPRYLIKTRGQQVTLSCSPISGHRSVSWYQQTPGQGLQFLFEYFSETQRNKGNFPGRFSGRQFSNSRSEMNVSTLELGDSALYLCASSFSGGIETQYFGPGTRLLVL.

The chain joins TRBV7-9 to TRBJ2-7; D possibly corresponds to TRBD2 (6 bases). Between the trimmed V and J ends, which lost 5 bases and 1 base, there was a span of 21 bases. This CDR3 contains 17 residues. Germline V lookup: CDR1 SEHNR, CDR2 FQNEAQ (reference sequence). CDR3 DNA sequence: TGTGCCAGCAGCAGTGGCGCGGGGACTCCCACATCCTACGAGCAGTACTTC. Translated, it gives CASSSGAGTPTSYEQYF. The full variable domain, in which reference TRBV7-9 and TRBJ2-7 provide the parts outside the CDR3, is DTGVSQNPRHKITKRGQNVTFRCDPISEHNRLYWYRQTLGQGPEFLTYFQNEAQLEKSRLLSDRFSAERPKGSFSTLEIQRTEQGDSAMYLCASSSGAGTPTSYEQYFGPGTRLTVT.

The CDR3 region is CATSRDRTSGAYGSQFF. In DNA form, the CDR3 reads TGTGCCACCAGCAGAGATCGGACTAGCGGGGCCTATGGGAGCCAGTTCTTC. This rearrangement joins TRBV15 to TRBJ2-1, with TRBD2 matching over 12 bases. CDR3 length: 17 residues. Trimming at V came to 0 bases and at J to 13 bases, leaving 13 bases not matched to a gene. The germline V gene encodes CDR1 LNHNV and CDR2 YYDKDF (reference sequence).

This chain joins TRBV11-3 and TRBJ2-7; 9 bases agree with TRBD1. The CDR3 contains 14 residues. Germline CDR1 SGHNT, CDR2 YENEEA. The V segment lost 5 bases and the J segment 2 bases; nucleotides outside the gene matches: 4. This chain's CDR3 is CASSLGQGAYEQYF. CDR3 bases: TGTGCCAGCAGCCTGGGACAGGGAGCCTACGAGCAGTACTTC.

The V gene is TRBV9, the J gene TRBJ1-1; perhaps TRBD1 as D (6 bases). Germline values: CDR1 SGDLS, CDR2 YYNGEE. Trimming removed 0 bases from V and 10 bases from J, with 19 bases in between. The CDR3 has 15 residues. The CDR3 nucleotides are TGTGCCAGCAGCGTAGGAGCAGGGGAGGGCACAGGAGCTTTCTTT. It yields the protein CASSVGAGEGTGAFF.

The chain uses TRBV18 and TRBJ2-1; 11 bases align to TRBD2. Germline CDR1 and CDR2: KGHSH and LQKENI. V lost 5 bases, J lost 3 bases, and 3 bases stayed unmatched. The length of the CDR3 is 15 residues. CDR3 sequence reads: CASSSLAGVYNEQFF. The CDR3 DNA follows: TGTGCCAGCTCATCACTAGCGGGGGTCTACAATGAGCAGTTCTTC.

The genes are TRBV2 and TRBJ1-4; tentative D call: TRBD1 (5 bases). This CDR3 spans 12 amino acids. Deletions cut 6 bases from V and 4 bases from J, with 6 bases between. The germline V gene has CDR1 SNHLY and CDR2 FYNNEI. The CDR3 here is CASRDNNEKLFF. Here the CDR3 DNA reads TGTGCCAGCAGGGACAATAATGAAAAACTGTTTTTT.

The chain couples TRBV6-2 or TRBV6-3 to TRBJ2-1, with D unclear. The CDR3 loop spans 14 amino acids. The germline V gene encodes CDR1 MNHEY and CDR2 SVGEGT. Trimming left V 2 bases short and J 4 bases short, with 9 bases between. This CDR3 is CASSYGPGYNEQFF. In DNA, the CDR3 is TGTGCCAGCAGTTACGGGCCTGGGTACAATGAGCAGTTCTTC.

The rearrangement joins TRBV10-3 to TRBJ1-2; D might be TRBD1 (6 bases). Germline V gene sequence: CDR1 ENHRY, CDR2 SYGVKD. The CDR3 sequence is 16 residues long. Trimming removed 2 bases from V and 1 base from J, with 14 bases in between. The CDR3 loop reads CAISEAGATDNYGYTF. Written as DNA, the CDR3 is TGTGCCATCAGTGAGGCAGGGGCAACGGATAACTATGGCTACACCTTC.

The V call is TRBV20-1, the J call TRBJ2-7, with unresolved D. Germline V gene lookup returns CDR1 DFQATT and CDR2 SNEGSKA (reference sequence). V lost 2 bases and J 2 bases, leaving 4 bases between the germline ends. The CDR3 contains 11 residues. CDR3 bases: TGCAGTGCTAGACCCGCCTACGAGCAGTACTTC. Its translation is CSARPAYEQYF.

This clone has just one count. This sequence joins TRBV18 and TRBJ1-1; the D is unclear. Per the germline V gene, CDR1 is KGHSH and CDR2 is LQKENI. Trimming shortened V by 1 base and J by 0 bases, and 15 bases separated the two germline ends. There are 17 residues in the CDR3. For the CDR3, the DNA is TGTGCCAGCTCACCACGGAGTACGTCCACTATGAACACTGAAGCTTTCTTT. It yields the protein CASSPRSTSTMNTEAFF.

This clone appeared a few times. The rearrangement uses TRBV4-1 and TRBJ1-3; no firm D call. CDR1 and CDR2 (germline): MGHRA, YSYEKL. V was pared by 1 base and J by 7 bases, with 17 bases between. The CDR3 is 16 amino acids. The chain's CDR3 is CASSQGTQASRNTIYF. CDR3 coding DNA: TGCGCCAGCAGCCAAGGGACTCAAGCCTCACGGAACACCATATATTTT.